What follows are 25 T cell receptor beta chains derived from one specimen sequenced in a study of CD8+CD57+ T cells in acquired aplastic anemia. Sequencing was done on patients that had shown CD8+CD57+ cell expansion by flow cytometry. Genomic DNA provided the template from which TCR beta VDJ and CDR3 profiles were obtained. TCRdb independently ran MiXCR on the reads; one entry per CDR3 protein. The table has approximately 150,000 distinct CDR3 sequences, more than 45% seen once. Sequenced: sorted CD4+, CD8+, or CD8+CD57+ T cells (not recorded which) from PBMCs. The receptors shown here come from a human donor with aplastic anemia.

In the case of this clonotype: The conserved phenylalanine or tryptophan is not found at the CDR3 terminus, so this likely reflects a read error. The CDR3 DNA is TGTGCCAGCAGCTTAATGGGGACTAGCGCCGGGGGTGAAAAACTGTTTCTT. Amino acid sequence: CASSLMGTSAGGEKLFL. The genes are TRBV5-6 and TRBJ1-4; a possible D gene is TRBD1 (5 bases). V dropped 2 bases and J dropped 7 bases, with 21 bases sitting between them. Germline CDR1 SGHDT, CDR2 YYEEEE. This CDR3 contains 17 residues.

This clonotype was recorded at least ten times. This chain joins TRBV19 and TRBJ1-4; TRBD1 is a possible D gene (5 bases). The CDR3 loop spans 11 amino acids. Germline V lookup: CDR1 LNHDA, CDR2 SQIVND (reference sequence). V shed 5 bases and J shed 8 bases, with 6 bases lying between them. This CDR3 reads CASSGGEKLFF. In DNA form, the CDR3 reads TGTGCCAGTAGTGGGGGGGAAAAACTGTTTTTT.

The table lists this clonotype with a few counts. This rearrangement joins TRBV3-1 to TRBJ2-2; D is ambiguous. CDR1 and CDR2 (germline): LGHDT, YNNKEL (reference sequence). Trimming took 2 bases from V and 4 from J, leaving 2 bases between them. This CDR3 is built from 12 residues. CDR3 protein: CASSQPTGELFF. For the CDR3, the DNA is TGTGCCAGCAGCCAACCCACCGGGGAGCTGTTTTTT.

As for this clonotype: This could be a read error, since a much larger clone is one nucleotide away. The V and J genes are TRBV19 and TRBJ2-7, with D tentatively TRBD1 or TRBD2 (7 bases each). V was cut by 6 bases and J by 1 base, with 16 bases left in between. The CDR3 is made up of 15 amino acids. The germline V gene has CDR1 LNHDA and CDR2 SQIVND (reference sequence). This CDR3 reads CASSRLQGGSYEQYV. CDR3 DNA sequence: TGTGCCAGTAGCCGACTCCAGGGGGGGTCCTACGAGCAGTACGTC.

This clonotype was observed many times. V and J are TRBV18 and TRBJ2-7; maybe TRBD1 (6 bases). Germline CDR1 and CDR2: KGHSH and LQKENI. This CDR3 spans 15 amino acids. V dropped 4 bases and J dropped 4 bases, with 17 bases sitting between them. The CDR3, as DNA: TGTGCCAGCTCACAAAGCCCGGACAGTTCGTACGAGCAGTACGTC. Protein: CASSQSPDSSYEQYV.

A few counts support this clonotype. The CDR3 DNA sequence: TGTGCCACCAGCAGAGGTACTCTGGGAGGGGCCAACGTCCTGACTTTC. Translating it yields CATSRGTLGGANVLTF. The J gene is TRBJ2-6, the V gene TRBV15; no definite D call. This CDR3 is 16 amino acids long. V lost 1 base, J lost 4 bases, and 11 bases lay in between. Germline V gene lookup returns CDR1 LNHNV and CDR2 YYDKDF (reference sequence).

This clonotype was seen more than once but under ten times. A read error is possible here, since a much larger clone lies one base away. J is TRBJ1-6 and V is TRBV5-6; D not certain. Germline V CDR1 and CDR2: SGHDT, YYEEEE. V was pared by 0 bases and J by 10 bases, with 11 bases between. CDR3 length: 14 residues. The CDR3 nucleotides read TGTGCCAGCAGCTTGGGCAGATCCCAATCACCCCTCCACTTT. This gives the protein CASSLGRSQSPLHF.

This clonotype has ten or more counts. The CDR3 region has the DNA TGCAGTGCTAATCCTAGCGGGGGGTACCCTAGGAGCAATGAGCAGTTCTTC. Translation: CSANPSGGYPRSNEQFF. The V and J genes are TRBV20-1 and TRBJ2-1; 11 positions agree with TRBD2. V gave up 4 bases and J gave up 6 bases; unmatched junction bases: 14. Germline CDR1 and CDR2: DFQATT and SNEGSKA (reference sequence). This CDR3 is built from 17 residues.

This chain connects TRBV10-3 to TRBJ2-5; D gene ambiguous. Between the trimmed V and J ends, which lost 2 bases and 8 bases, there was a span of 0 bases. Germline V CDR1 and CDR2: ENHRY, SYGVKD. The CDR3 runs to 9 residues. CDR3 sequence reads: CAISETQYF. Here the CDR3 DNA reads TGTGCCATCAGTGAGACCCAGTACTTC.

The gene calls are TRBV15 and TRBJ1-2; the D is unclear. CDR1 is LNHNV, CDR2 YYDKDF, per germline (reference sequence). V was trimmed by 3 bases and J by 1 base, leaving 6 bases between them. The CDR3 is 13 amino acids. In DNA form, the CDR3 reads TGTGCCACCAGCAGTGCGGGTAACTATGGCTACACCTTC. Protein sequence: CATSSAGNYGYTF.

Many counts were recorded for this clonotype. This chain uses TRBV19 with TRBJ1-2, with D unclear. Trimming took 9 bases from V and 3 from J, leaving 8 bases between them. The germline V gene has CDR1 LNHDA and CDR2 SQIVND (reference sequence). The CDR3 is 11 residues long. The CDR3 reads CASTSDYGYTF. CDR3 coding DNA: TGTGCCAGCACTTCAGACTATGGCTACACCTTC.

This clonotype was found many times. The rearrangement joins TRBV5-1 to TRBJ2-7; D might be TRBD1 (5 bases). With 1 base removed from V and 5 bases from J, the gap between germline ends came to 16 bases. The CDR3 is 15 residues long. Germline loops: CDR1 SGHRS, CDR2 YFSETQ. Written as DNA, the CDR3 is TGCGCCAGCAGCTTGTCTATAGGCAGGGTGAACGAGCAGTACTTC. This gives the protein CASSLSIGRVNEQYF.

Many counts were recorded for this clonotype. This chain connects TRBV7-3 to TRBJ2-2, with a possible D match to TRBD2 (5 bases). The CDR3 contains 13 residues. V was pared by 8 bases and J by 4 bases, with 11 bases between. Germline assignment: CDR1 SGHTA and CDR2 FQGTGA. The CDR3 region is CASGPLGTGELFF. CDR3 in DNA: TGTGCCAGCGGCCCACTAGGCACCGGGGAGCTGTTTTTT.

The rearrangement links TRBV6-1 to TRBJ2-3, with a tentative D call TRBD2 (5 bases). Looked up from germline, CDR1 is MNHNS and CDR2 is SASEGT. The CDR3 has 15 residues. V was shortened by 1 base and J by 2 bases, with 10 bases between the two germline ends. CDR3 bases: TGTGCCAGCAGTGAAGGAGCGGTGAACACAGATACGCAGTATTTT. It specifies CASSEGAVNTDTQYF.

The V call is TRBV5-4, the J call TRBJ2-3; the match to TRBD2 covers 8 bases. CDR1 is SGHNT and CDR2 is YYREEE in the germline V gene (reference sequence). J gave up 4 bases and V 3 bases, and 13 bases lay outside the gene matches. This CDR3 has 17 amino acids. The CDR3 coding sequence is TGTGCCAGCAGCTCCGGGGGGGTGGCGGGAGCGGCAGATACGCAGTATTTT. Translating gives CASSSGGVAGAADTQYF.

In its sample, this clonotype was seen a few times. This may come from a read error, since a much larger clone is one base off. The rearrangement links TRBV5-1 to TRBJ2-7, with 9 positions matching TRBD1. The CDR3 contains 16 residues. Germline V CDR1 and CDR2: SGHRS, YFSETQ. V gave up 1 base and J gave up 1 base; unmatched junction bases: 6. CDR3 loop: CASSLRRQGESYEQYV. In DNA, the CDR3 is TGCGCCAGCAGCTTGAGGAGACAGGGGGAGTCCTACGAGCAGTACGTC.

The rearrangement uses TRBV19 and TRBJ1-2; 9 positions agree with TRBD1. CDR1 is LNHDA, CDR2 SQIVND, per germline (reference sequence). This CDR3 has 15 amino acids. J gave up 2 bases and V 3 bases, and 4 bases lay outside the gene matches. CDR3: CASSIPGQGNYGYTF. CDR3 in DNA: TGTGCCAGTAGTATTCCCGGACAGGGGAACTATGGCTACACCTTC.

The J gene is TRBJ2-5, the V gene TRBV10-3, with TRBD1 as a possible D gene (6 bases). Germline V gives CDR1 ENHRY, CDR2 SYGVKD. The V and J ends lost 0 bases and 1 base respectively, with 15 bases between them. This CDR3 contains 17 residues. The CDR3 coding sequence is TGTGCCATCAGTGAGTCGTCATCTAGAGGGGGCCAAGAGACCCAGTACTTC. Its protein product is CAISESSSRGGQETQYF.

As regards this clonotype: The junction departs from the called germline gene at one end, perhaps through a read error. The chain uses TRBV5-6 and TRBJ1-2; D is unresolved. Germline V gene sequence: CDR1 SGHDT, CDR2 YYEEEE. The CDR3 is made up of 13 amino acids. In nucleotides, the CDR3 is TGTGTCAGCAGCTTGGTAGGGAACTATGGCTACACCTTC. This encodes CVSSLVGNYGYTF.

A word on this clonotype: The germline gene is not matched at one end of the junction; a read error may be the cause. The chain carries TRBV7-2 and TRBJ2-3, with D unresolved. The CDR3 spans 12 residues. Germline V lookup: CDR1 SGHTA, CDR2 FQGNSA. DNA of the CDR3: TGCGCCAGCAACCAGTACACAGATACGCAGTATTTT. Amino acid sequence: CASNQYTDTQYF.

This clonotype was seen a few times. With a much larger clone just one base away, this may be a read error. V and J are TRBV9 and TRBJ2-5, with 9 bases aligning to TRBD2. V trimming: 4 bases; J trimming: 4 bases; junction bases outside the gene matches: 8. Germline CDR1 is SGDLS and CDR2 is YYNGEE. The CDR3 has 15 residues. The CDR3 region is CASSIGLASLETQYF. The CDR3, as DNA: TGTGCCAGCAGCATTGGACTAGCGTCCCTAGAGACCCAGTACTTC.

This clonotype was seen only a few times. This rearrangement joins TRBV28 to TRBJ1-6; 7 bases match TRBD1. This CDR3 is built from 15 residues. The germline V gene encodes CDR1 MDHEN and CDR2 SYDVKM. The trim removed 5 bases at V and 6 bases at J, leaving 7 bases unmatched. Here the CDR3 DNA reads TGTGCCAGCAGTCTCCCAGGGGGTGCTAATTCACCCCTCCACTTT. This gives the protein CASSLPGGANSPLHF.

The chain is built from TRBV3-1 and TRBJ1-2; TRBD1 is a possible D gene (5 bases). V was shortened by 0 bases and J by 7 bases, with 15 bases between the two germline ends. This CDR3 is 15 amino acids long. Germline V gene data show CDR1 as LGHDT and CDR2 as YNNKEL (reference sequence). The CDR3 is CASSQDTQVDSGYTF. CDR3 nucleotide sequence: TGTGCCAGCAGCCAAGATACACAGGTGGACTCTGGCTACACCTTC.

This clonotype was seen at least ten times. The chain employs TRBV6-1 and TRBJ2-1; 9 bases fit TRBD2. The germline gives CDR1 MNHNS, CDR2 SASEGT. V gave up 6 bases and J gave up 6 bases; unmatched junction bases: 6. The CDR3 runs to 14 residues. The CDR3, as DNA: TGTGCCAGCAGCCGTCTAGCGGGAATCAATGAGCAGTTCTTC. Translation: CASSRLAGINEQFF.

This clonotype was observed a handful of times. This may arise from a read error, as a much more abundant clone is one base away. V gene TRBV9 combines with J gene TRBJ2-1; TRBD1 matches at 9 bases. This CDR3 is 13 amino acids long. The V gene's germline CDR1 is SGDLS and CDR2 YYNGEE. The ends lost 2 bases at V and 12 bases at J; junction bases unmatched: 6. CDR3 protein: CASSVTGGVGQFF. The CDR3 region has the DNA TGTGCCAGCAGCGTCACAGGGGGCGTTGGGCAGTTCTTC.